This T cell receptor (beta chain) was sequenced during a study of T cell responses to AZD1222 COVID-19 vaccine. Using immunoSEQ multiplex PCR, the repertoire was profiled, and TCRdb retains in-frame clones only, with some absent. The sample consists of about 110,000 clones, about 91% of them appearing once. Comments on this clone: No antigen is known for it.

From germline, CDR1 is SGHTA and CDR2 FQGNSA. This CDR3 is 13 amino acids long. Trimming pared 2 bases from V and 5 bases from J, leaving 7 bases between. Study-level points and caveats: Vaccination with two AZD1222 doses was followed by a rise in Spike-specific TCR breadth and depth.

The material was peripheral blood, obtained on day 0 of AZD1222 vaccination. The chain recombines TRBV7-2 with TRBJ2-4; D may be TRBD2 (5 bases). This TCR was recovered from an adult in good health. The CDR3 sequence: CASSLLRENIQYF. The CDR3 DNA reads as TGTGCCAGCAGCTTATTGAGGGAAAACATTCAGTACTTC. Combining the CDR3 with reference TRBV7-2 and TRBJ2-4 gives the whole variable domain GAGVSQSPSNKVTEKGKDVELRCDPISGHTALYWYRQSLGQGLEFLIYFQGNSAPDKSGLPSDRFSAERTGGSVSTLTIQRTQQEDSAVYLCASSLLRENIQYFGAGTRLSVL.